This TCR beta chain originates from a study of T cells in localized non-small cell lung cancer. Concerning this clone: Its specificity is not known.

Germline V gene lookup returns CDR1 SGHAT and CDR2 FQNNGV. V lost 4 bases to trimming and J lost 11 bases, with 16 bases between them. The CDR3 totals 13 residues. Study findings and constraints: Higher blood T cell density tracked longer overall survival. Only one tumor region went through sequencing, so heterogeneity may still be there. Of the top 100 tumor clones, median 57 were in adjacent lung, about 30 among its top 100.

Assay: immunoSEQ multiplex PCR; the TCRdb copy retains only in-frame clones and omits some. The data contain 30,000 to 45,000 clones, around 90% of them seen just once; the ten biggest clones take up under 8%. This TCR came from a woman aged 40 to 75 with stage I lung adenocarcinoma. V and J are TRBV11-2 and TRBJ2-3; perhaps TRBD2 as D (7 bases). Sequences were derived from peripheral blood, sampled before any cancer treatment. The CDR3 region is CASSSAGASKQYF. The CDR3 DNA sequence: TGTGCCAGCAGCTCCGCGGGGGCATCTAAGCAGTATTTT.